The sequence of this T cell receptor beta chain was determined in a study of cytomegalovirus exposure and HLA in healthy donors. Findings and limits, study-wide: Relative to equally common others, HLA-associated TCR beta chains showed greater clonal expansion in a later analysis. Excluded: some indistinguishable V segments such as TRBV6-2 and TRBV6-3.

Primers included in the PCR were 60 Vbeta and 13 Jbeta primers. Generated by immunoSEQ multiplex PCR, the TCRdb table keeps only in-frame clones and is missing some. The sample holds just over 150,000 clones, about 79% seen once. CDR3 length: 14 amino acids. Germline assignment: CDR1 MNHNY and CDR2 SVGAGI (reference sequence). Trimming left V 5 bases short and J 4 bases short, with 14 bases between. This clone was seen a few times. The target antigen is unknown. The sequence came from a woman between 45 and 65 years old in good health and CMV-seropositive. The sequencing input was PBMCs. The genes are TRBV6-6 and TRBJ2-5; D might be TRBD1 (5 bases). CDR3 in amino acids: CASSQGSPGETQYF. The CDR3 DNA is TGTGCCAGCAGTCAGGGCAGCCCCGGAGAGACCCAGTACTTC.